The 8 T cell receptor beta chains below were found in one sample sequenced in a study of cytomegalovirus exposure and HLA in healthy donors. Assay: immunoSEQ multiplex PCR; the TCRdb copy retains only in-frame clones and omits some. The table has 150,000 to 200,000 clones, 86% seen once. Input material: PBMCs. These receptors originate from a man aged 30 to 45 in good health and CMV-seropositive.

The chain uses TRBV7-2 and TRBJ2-3, with D possibly matching TRBD2 (6 bases). CDR1 and CDR2 from the germline V gene are SGHTA and FQGNSA. The CDR3 consists of 17 residues. Deletions cut 4 bases from V and 1 base from J, with 18 bases between. CDR3 protein: CASSWGGGTLRTDTQYF. In nucleotides, the CDR3 is TGTGCCAGCAGCTGGGGAGGCGGAACCTTACGCACAGATACGCAGTATTTT.

CDR3 amino acids: CASSLVAGSGNTIYF. CDR3 in DNA: TGTGCCAGCAGCTTAGTCGCGGGCTCTGGAAACACCATATATTTT. This rearrangement joins TRBV7-9 to TRBJ1-3; D remains unclear. The CDR3 sequence is 15 residues long. V was pared by 1 base and J by 0 bases, with 7 bases between. Germline V gives CDR1 SEHNR, CDR2 FQNEAQ (reference sequence).

J is TRBJ2-7 and V is TRBV15; D is possibly TRBD2 (5 bases). Germline CDR1 reads LNHNV; CDR2 reads YYDKDF (reference sequence). The CDR3 is 14 residues long. V shed 0 bases and J shed 3 bases, with 9 bases lying between them. DNA of the CDR3: TGTGCCACCAGCAGAGATCGGGGTCTCTACGAGCAGTACTTC. Protein sequence: CATSRDRGLYEQYF.

CDR3 DNA: TGTGCCAGCAGTGAATTGTCCAACAACTATGGCTACACCTTC. This gives the protein CASSELSNNYGYTF. The J gene is TRBJ1-2, the V gene TRBV2; D is uncertain. The germline V and J ends were trimmed by 2 bases and 2 bases, with 9 bases remaining between them. Germline loops: CDR1 SNHLY, CDR2 FYNNEI. This CDR3 contains 14 residues.

This clone came up once. This chain joins TRBV4-2 and TRBJ2-7; possibly TRBD2 for D (6 bases). Trimming pared 0 bases from V and 0 bases from J, leaving 15 bases between. CDR1 is LGHNA and CDR2 is YNFKEQ in the germline V gene. The CDR3 has 17 amino acids. This chain's CDR3 is CASSQEDPGVSSYEQYF. Written as DNA, the CDR3 is TGTGCCAGCAGCCAAGAGGATCCGGGGGTAAGCTCCTACGAGCAGTACTTC.

The J gene is TRBJ1-4, the V gene TRBV6-5; a possible D gene is TRBD1 (5 bases). CDR1 and CDR2 (germline): MNHEY, SVGAGI. The CDR3 has 15 amino acids. The V and J ends lost 6 bases and 3 bases respectively, with 14 bases between them. The CDR3 loop reads CASSRGGRANEKLFF. The CDR3 coding sequence is TGTGCCAGCAGCCGGGGCGGACGGGCTAATGAAAAACTGTTTTTT.

The rearrangement links TRBV7-2 to TRBJ2-3; a weak D match, TRBD2 (5 bases). V dropped 5 bases and J dropped 4 bases, with 10 bases sitting between them. CDR3 length equals 13 residues. CDR1 and CDR2 from the germline V gene are SGHTA and FQGNSA. The CDR3 reads CASSETRADTQYF. In nucleotides, the CDR3 is TGTGCCAGCAGCGAAACTAGGGCAGATACGCAGTATTTT.

The rearrangement uses TRBV7-6 and TRBJ2-7; D possibly corresponds to TRBD2 (7 bases). Germline CDR1 SGHVS, CDR2 FNYEAQ. The length of the CDR3 is 15 residues. V shed 1 base and J shed 2 bases, with 12 bases lying between them. The DNA for the CDR3 is TGTGCCAGCAGCTTAGACAGCGGGGACACCTACGAGCAGTACTTC. Its protein is CASSLDSGDTYEQYF.